This record concerns one T cell receptor (beta chain) sequence. The antigen remains unidentified. Naive CD8 cells lacked CD45RO, underwent positive selection for CCR7 and left out terminally differentiated effector memory CD45RA+ cells. V shed 3 bases, J shed 5 bases, and the junction held 7 bases outside the gene matches. The CDR3 extends over 14 amino acids. Germline assignment: CDR1 SGHNT and CDR2 YYREEE (reference sequence). The sample comes from a study of shared clonotypes between healthy human individuals. As for the study in general: There were three CD4 naive, three CD4 memory, two CD8 naive and one CD8 memory plates per donor. Findings and caveats of the study: Non-shared clonotypes had lower generation probabilities than clonotypes shared by all four sorted-subset donors.

The run depth of the assay was deep. Each sorted subset replicate got 200 ng genomic DNA, approximately 27,000 genomes. Clones were read by immunoSEQ multiplex PCR, and TCRdb kept only the in-frame ones, dropping some. This table holds about 2.1 million clones, 93% found once. The sequence came from a man between 18 and 29 years old in good health. Some clones in this sample may be carry-over from other donors' samples. The genes are TRBV5-4 and TRBJ2-7; 8 bases align to TRBD1. The sequenced sample consisted of naive CD8+ T cells from PBMCs. CDR3 loop: CASSSLDRDHEQYF. In nucleotides, the CDR3 is TGTGCCAGCAGCTCACTGGACAGGGACCACGAGCAGTACTTC.